This TCR beta chain is from a study of blood T cell repertoires in COVID-19. At the level of the study: Samples representing acute and convalescent COVID-19 were sourced from the United States, Italy and Spain. Sample material is recorded as cDNA or gDNA derived from T cells, B-cell-depleted T cells, or PBMCs.

The CDR3 is 14 residues long. Germline loops: CDR1 SNHLY, CDR2 FYNNEI. Trimming at V came to 3 bases and at J to 10 bases, leaving 8 bases not matched to a gene. As processed by the authors: Amplification from reference gene primers served as the basis for estimated nucleated cell counts. Repertoires were generated with immunoSEQ multiplex PCR, while TCRdb's copy carries only in-frame clones and drops some. V and J calls and clone size are copied from that table; D and trimming were computed from the DNA. The repertoire holds 190,000 or so clones, with roughly 90% as singletons. The J gene is TRBJ2-1, the V gene TRBV2; 8 positions match TRBD1. The sample taken for sequencing was peripheral blood. The sequence was collected from a woman aged 70-85 years with acute or convalescent COVID-19. The CDR3: CASSDRGRESEQFF. The DNA for the CDR3 is TGTGCCAGCAGTGACAGGGGGCGCGAGTCGGAGCAGTTCTTC.